Presented here are 16 T cell receptor beta chains from one specimen sequenced in a study of technical replicates of blood from a handful of donors. The method was immunoSEQ multiplex PCR; TCRdb's version includes in-frame clones alone and lacks a portion of them. The table includes over 85,000 clones, about 95% detected once. The sample taken for sequencing was T cells isolated from PBMCs. The source of these receptors is a human donor in good health.

The chain links TRBV9 to TRBJ1-2, with D hard to call. Looked up from germline, CDR1 is SGDLS and CDR2 is YYNGEE. The CDR3 runs to 14 residues. V shed 3 bases and J shed 2 bases, with 11 bases lying between them. The CDR3: CASSGWTGNYGYTF. In DNA, the CDR3 is TGTGCCAGCAGCGGATGGACTGGCAACTATGGCTACACCTTC.

The rearrangement uses TRBV7-6 and TRBJ1-1, with D uncertain. V lost 2 bases to trimming and J lost 1 base, with 5 bases between them. This CDR3 has 13 residues. The germline V gene encodes CDR1 SGHVS and CDR2 FNYEAQ. The CDR3 DNA is TGTGCCAGCAGCTTAAACAGGAACACTGAAGCTTTCTTT. This sequence encodes CASSLNRNTEAFF.

This chain links TRBV11-2 with TRBJ2-7; TRBD1 is a possible D gene (6 bases). The CDR3 covers 14 residues. In germline, CDR1 is SGHAT, CDR2 FQNNGV. V dropped 2 bases and J dropped 6 bases, with 14 bases sitting between them. The CDR3 region is CASSLLPTGLEQYF. The CDR3 DNA sequence: TGTGCCAGCAGCTTATTGCCGACAGGCCTCGAGCAGTACTTC.

The rearrangement links TRBV4-2 to TRBJ2-1; 7 positions match TRBD2. Germline CDR1 reads LGHNA; CDR2 reads YNFKEQ. CDR3 size: 16 residues. V dropped 4 bases and J dropped 6; count of bases not matched to a gene: 12. CDR3 DNA: TGTGCCAGCAGCCCCCTCGGGGAAGCGGGATTCAATGAGCAGTTCTTC. Translating gives CASSPLGEAGFNEQFF.

The V and J genes are TRBV25-1 and TRBJ1-1; D gene uncertain. The ends were cut back, 1 base at V and 4 bases at J, with 7 bases in the middle. Germline CDR1 is MGHDK and CDR2 is SYGVNS. This CDR3 is 13 amino acids long. The CDR3 is CASSELDGTEAFF. CDR3 coding DNA: TGTGCCAGCAGTGAATTAGATGGCACTGAAGCTTTCTTT.

The chain has TRBV28 and TRBJ1-2; D might be TRBD1 (5 bases). V was trimmed by 6 bases and J by 6 bases, leaving 17 bases between them. The CDR3 consists of 14 residues. From germline, CDR1 is MDHEN and CDR2 SYDVKM. CDR3 nucleotide sequence: TGTGCCAGCAGAGCGACAATGCCGGGGGATGGCTACACCTTC. This codes for CASRATMPGDGYTF.

V usage is TRBV4-2 and J usage is TRBJ1-2, with D unclear. Germline lookup yields CDR1 LGHNA and CDR2 YNFKEQ. The germline V and J ends were trimmed by 0 bases and 4 bases, with 9 bases remaining between them. This CDR3 is built from 14 residues. The CDR3 DNA follows: TGTGCCAGCAGCCAAGATCTAACTGCCTATGGCTACACCTTC. As protein: CASSQDLTAYGYTF.

V and J are TRBV11-1 and TRBJ1-1; TRBD1 agrees at 9 bases. CDR1 SGHAT and CDR2 FQDESV come from the germline V gene (reference sequence). V was clipped by 5 bases and J by 5 bases; unmatched bases: 6. This CDR3 region has 14 residues. CDR3 region: CASSAQGAGTEAFF. The CDR3, as DNA: TGTGCCAGCAGCGCACAGGGGGCCGGAACTGAAGCTTTCTTT.

CDR3 region: CASSLSRSYGYTF. Written as DNA, the CDR3 is TGTGCCAGCAGCTTATCCCGGAGTTATGGCTACACCTTC. The gene calls are TRBV7-6 and TRBJ1-2; D is ambiguous. This CDR3 has 13 residues. CDR1 SGHVS and CDR2 FNYEAQ come from the germline V gene. V lost 2 bases and J 5 bases, leaving 9 bases between the germline ends. Variable domain in full (rest from reference TRBV7-6 and TRBJ1-2): GAGVSQSPRYKVTKRGQDVALRCDPISGHVSLYWYRQALGQGPEFLTYFNYEAQQDKSGLPNDRFSAERPEGSISTLTIQRTEQRDSAMYRCASSLSRSYGYTFGSGTRLTVV.

The chain joins TRBV18 to TRBJ2-7, with D perhaps matching TRBD1 (5 bases). The V end lost 2 bases, the J end lost 1 base, and 12 bases lay between the germline ends. Looked up from germline, CDR1 is KGHSH and CDR2 is LQKENI. This CDR3 is built from 15 residues. DNA of the CDR3: TGTGCCAGCTCACCATCCCTACAGGAATCCTACGAGCAGTACTTC. Translated: CASSPSLQESYEQYF. Full variable domain (missing parts from reference TRBV18 and TRBJ2-7): NAGVMQNPRHLVRRRGQEARLRCSPMKGHSHVYWYRQLPEEGLKFMVYLQKENIIDESGMPKERFSAEFPKEGPSILRIQQVVRGDSAAYFCASSPSLQESYEQYFGPGTRLTVT.

The chain carries TRBV4-3 and TRBJ1-2, with D uncertain. V gave up 0 bases and J gave up 8 bases, with 13 bases separating them. Germline assignment: CDR1 LGHNA and CDR2 YSLEER. The CDR3 extends over 14 amino acids. CDR3 region: CASSQDTGARGYTF. The CDR3 region has the DNA TGCGCCAGCAGCCAAGATACGGGAGCTCGGGGCTACACCTTC.

The rearrangement joins TRBV28 to TRBJ2-7; D is possibly TRBD1 (5 bases). The ends were cut back, 3 bases at V and 4 bases at J, with 10 bases in the middle. The V gene's germline CDR1 is MDHEN and CDR2 SYDVKM. This CDR3 comprises 13 residues. This CDR3 reads CASSLGRDYEQYF. CDR3 coding DNA: TGTGCCAGCAGTTTGGGGCGAGATTACGAGCAGTACTTC. The whole variable domain, remainder taken from reference TRBV28 and TRBJ2-7, is DVKVTQSSRYLVKRTGEKVFLECVQDMDHENMFWYRQDPGLGLRLIYFSYDVKMKEKGDIPEGYSVSREKKERFSLILESASTNQTSMYLCASSLGRDYEQYFGPGTRLTVT.

The rearrangement links TRBV5-1 to TRBJ2-6; D perhaps matches TRBD1 (5 bases). The CDR3 contains 17 residues. Trimming stripped 0 bases from V and 0 bases from J, with 10 bases between. Per germline, CDR1 SGHRS and CDR2 YFSETQ. The CDR3 nucleotides are TGCGCCAGCAGCTTGGAAGGGGTTTACTCTGGGGCCAACGTCCTGACTTTC. Translation: CASSLEGVYSGANVLTF.

The V gene is TRBV28, the J gene TRBJ2-5; 8 bases agree with TRBD2. With 1 base clipped from V and 1 base from J, the junction kept 5 bases outside the gene matches. Germline CDR1 reads MDHEN; CDR2 reads SYDVKM. The length of the CDR3 is 16 residues. For the CDR3, the DNA is TGTGCCAGCAGTTTATCGTTAGCGGGAAGCCAAGAGACCCAGTACTTC. Translated, it gives CASSLSLAGSQETQYF.

The rearrangement joins TRBV6-1 to TRBJ2-3; TRBD2 matches at 13 bases. CDR1 and CDR2 from the germline V gene are MNHNS and SASEGT. The V gene end was trimmed by 0 bases and the J gene end by 7 bases; junction bases not matched to a gene: 4. The CDR3 consists of 16 residues. The CDR3: CASSEATTSGRNTQYF. In DNA form, the CDR3 reads TGTGCCAGCAGTGAAGCGACGACTAGCGGGAGGAATACGCAGTATTTT.

This rearrangement joins TRBV2 to TRBJ2-2; 8 nucleotides agree with TRBD1. In germline, CDR1 is SNHLY, CDR2 FYNNEI. Trimming cost V 5 bases and J 0 bases; bases outside gene matches: 8. The CDR3 spans 17 residues. CDR3 sequence: CASSTGQVVSNTGELFF. The CDR3 DNA follows: TGTGCCAGCAGTACGGGACAGGTCGTATCGAACACCGGGGAGCTGTTTTTT.